This T cell receptor beta chain was obtained from a study of Ad26.COV2.S vaccination and SARS-CoV-2 variants. The treatment here: around 19 received Ad26.COV2.S at low or high dose, single or two shots; roughly five received placebo; per-sample allocation not given. Samples were taken on day 63 after the first vaccine or placebo injection. Using immunoSEQ multiplex PCR, the repertoire was profiled, and TCRdb retains in-frame clones only, with some absent. This sample carries approximately 400,000 clones, 70% to 90% of them seen once, and the ten largest clones take 3% to 4%. The J segment lost 6 bases and the V segment lost 6 bases, leaving 5 bases of the junction unmatched. In germline, CDR1 is MNHEY, CDR2 SVGEGT. The CDR3 sequence is 13 residues long.

This TCR derives from a person aged 18-60 years who received the Ad26.COV2.S COVID-19 vaccine or a placebo. Source: peripheral blood, taken in a trial of Ad26.COV2.S vaccine versus placebo. V is TRBV6-2 or TRBV6-3 and J is TRBJ1-5; 7 bases map to TRBD1. CDR3 region: CASSGTVSQPQHF. DNA for the CDR3: TGTGCCAGCAGCGGGACAGTGTCTCAGCCCCAGCATTTT.